The 21 T cell receptor beta chains below all came from one sample that was sequenced in a study of CD8+CD57+ T cells in acquired aplastic anemia (dated by TCRdb to 2016 to 2019). The reads were generated on an Illumina HiSeq 2000. Genomic DNA served as template for TCR beta VDJ combination and CDR3 sequence profiling. In TCRdb, the public reads were trimmed at Q25 with fastp and aligned with MiXCR, with productive beta chains retained. Every CDR3 protein is listed once, alongside the most common genes and DNA of its rows. Within this sample are about 190,000 distinct CDR3 sequences, with over 60% of them counted one time only. The ten largest clones represent about 43% of the sample. Sequencing was done on a sample of sorted CD4+, CD8+, or CD8+CD57+ T cells (not recorded which) from PBMCs. These receptors all stem from a human donor with severe aplastic anemia or a healthy control (not recorded which).

Concerning this clonotype itself: The germline gene is not matched at one end of the junction; a read error may be the cause. This chain joins TRBV7-7 and TRBJ2-7; D possibly uses TRBD1 or TRBD2 (5 bases each). Germline CDR1 reads SSHAT; CDR2 reads FNYEAQ (reference sequence). The CDR3 covers 14 residues. For the CDR3, the DNA is TGTGCTAGCAGCCCGGGGCAAGGGTGGGACGAGCAGTACTTC. The encoded protein is CASSPGQGWDEQYF.

This sequence joins TRBV29-1 and TRBJ1-1, with TRBD1 identical over 9 bases. V was clipped by 5 bases and J by 11 bases; unmatched bases: 12. Germline lookup yields CDR1 SQVTM and CDR2 ANQGSEA. CDR3 length: 13 amino acids. For the CDR3, the DNA is TGCAGCGTTAGGGACAGGGCGGGAGATTTGGCTTTCTTT. It codes for CSVRDRAGDLAFF.

The chain has TRBV7-9 and TRBJ2-1; unclear D gene. This CDR3 has 15 amino acids. Germline-derived CDR1 and CDR2 are SEHNR and FQNEAQ (reference sequence). The V gene lost 0 bases and the J gene lost 1 base, with 7 bases spanning the gap. The CDR3 here is CASSLASPSYNEQFF. DNA of the CDR3: TGTGCCAGCAGCTTAGCATCCCCGTCCTACAATGAGCAGTTCTTC.

This clonotype was recorded at least ten times. The V and J genes are TRBV2 and TRBJ2-1; D ambiguous. V dropped 0 bases and J dropped 5 bases, with 11 bases sitting between them. The CDR3 has 15 amino acids. The germline gives CDR1 SNHLY, CDR2 FYNNEI. CDR3 in amino acids: CASSEASSIDNEQFF. CDR3 nucleotides: TGTGCCAGCAGTGAAGCCTCCTCGATTGACAATGAGCAGTTCTTC.

This clonotype has more than one count but fewer than ten. In nucleotides, the CDR3 is TGTGCCAGCAGCTTAGATATGACCGGGGAGCTGTTTTTT. It is translated as CASSLDMTGELFF. The gene calls are TRBV11-3 and TRBJ2-2; D ambiguous. The germline gives CDR1 SGHNT, CDR2 YENEEA. This CDR3 has 13 residues. Trimming cost V 0 bases and J 5 bases, with 4 bases left between them.

The V and J genes are TRBV2 and TRBJ2-2, with D unresolved. CDR3 length: 12 residues. Germline V gene data show CDR1 as SNHLY and CDR2 as FYNNEI. V gave up 7 bases and J gave up 9 bases, with 12 bases separating them. The CDR3: CASIDQPRELFF. The CDR3 DNA sequence: TGTGCCAGCATAGATCAGCCGCGGGAGCTGTTTTTT.

There are many counts of this clonotype. This chain connects TRBV7-9 to TRBJ2-7; 9 bases line up with TRBD2. CDR1 SEHNR and CDR2 FQNEAQ come from the germline V gene (reference sequence). The CDR3 runs 13 residues. Germline trimming cut 3 bases from V and 5 bases from J; bases unmatched to any gene: 2. Here the CDR3 DNA reads TGTGCCAGCAGCTTGGCTAGCGGGGACGAGCAGTACTTC. Residues: CASSLASGDEQYF.

The chain employs TRBV7-8 and TRBJ2-7; the D gene is possibly TRBD2 (5 bases). The CDR3 spans 13 residues. V lost 5 bases and J 6 bases, leaving 14 bases between the germline ends. Germline loops: CDR1 SGHVS, CDR2 FQNEAQ. The CDR3 coding sequence is TGTGCCAGCAGCCCTTTACGGGAAGGCGAGCAGTACTTC. This gives the protein CASSPLREGEQYF.

Ten or more counts support this clonotype. The gene calls are TRBV10-3 and TRBJ2-7; 7 nucleotides line up with TRBD1. Germline trimming cut 6 bases from V and 0 bases from J; bases unmatched to any gene: 11. In germline, CDR1 is ENHRY, CDR2 SYGVKD. There are 16 residues in the CDR3. The CDR3 loop is CAISSIPGQLSYEQYF. CDR3 in DNA: TGTGCCATCAGCAGTATTCCGGGACAGCTCTCCTACGAGCAGTACTTC.

This clonotype has only a few counts. This rearrangement joins TRBV10-1 to TRBJ2-7; D tentatively reads TRBD1 or TRBD2 (6 bases each). V gave up 5 bases and J gave up 2 bases, with 19 bases separating them. Looked up from germline, CDR1 is WNHNN and CDR2 is SYGVQD (reference sequence). This CDR3 spans 16 amino acids. CDR3 sequence: CASSPLGRGAPYEQYF. In DNA form, the CDR3 reads TGCGCCAGCAGTCCCTTAGGAAGGGGGGCCCCCTACGAGCAGTACTTC.

This clonotype was seen a single time. The chain couples TRBV7-8 to TRBJ2-7; perhaps TRBD1 as D (6 bases). V was pared by 5 bases and J by 1 base, with 9 bases between. CDR3 length equals 13 residues. From germline, CDR1 is SGHVS and CDR2 FQNEAQ. The DNA for the CDR3 is TGTGCCAGCAGCGCACAGGGATCCTACGAGCAGTACTTC. Translation: CASSAQGSYEQYF.

Note on this clonotype: A clone one base away is much larger, so this may be a read error. The CDR3 does not end in the conserved phenylalanine or tryptophan, so this is likely a read error. The V and J genes are TRBV27 and TRBJ1-5, with unresolved D. CDR1 is MNHEY, CDR2 SMNVEV, per germline (reference sequence). This CDR3 comprises 14 residues. Between the trimmed V and J ends, which lost 4 bases and 2 bases, there was a span of 9 bases. The CDR3 sequence: CASSSQSRNQPQHS. The CDR3 coding sequence is TGTGCCAGCAGTTCTCAGAGCCGCAATCAGCCCCAGCATTCT.

Of note for this clonotype: The junction shows a germline mismatch at one end, possibly a read error. The chain couples TRBV7-3 to TRBJ2-7, with TRBD2 as a possible D gene (7 bases). There are 13 residues in the CDR3. Germline loops: CDR1 SGHTA, CDR2 FQGTGA. The CDR3 sequence: CASSLTTGGERCF. Here the CDR3 DNA reads TGTGCCAGCAGCTTAACGACGGGGGGCGAGCGGTGCTTC. The full variable domain, rest sourced from reference TRBV7-3 and TRBJ2-7, is GAGVSQTPSNKVTEKGKYVELRCDPISGHTALYWYRQSLGQGPEFLIYFQGTGAADDSGLPNDRFFAVRPEGSVSTLKIQRTERGDSAVYLCASSLTTGGERCFGPGTRLTVT.

This clonotype was counted a single time. The chain has TRBV7-8 and TRBJ2-5; D is ambiguous. V was shortened by 8 bases and J by 1 base, with 14 bases between the two germline ends. Germline assignment: CDR1 SGHVS and CDR2 FQNEAQ. The CDR3 consists of 14 residues. The CDR3 reads CASVHDGLQETQYF. The CDR3 bases are TGTGCCAGCGTCCATGATGGGCTCCAAGAGACCCAGTACTTC.

The chain recombines TRBV20-1 with TRBJ2-1, with D possibly TRBD1 on 6 matching bases. From germline, CDR1 is DFQATT and CDR2 SNEGSKA (reference sequence). Trimming cost V 5 bases and J 7 bases, with 12 bases left between them. CDR3 length: 12 amino acids. The CDR3 region is CSAGTTQNEQFF. In nucleotides, the CDR3 is TGCAGTGCTGGGACAACCCAAAATGAGCAGTTCTTC.

The CDR3 DNA reads as TGTGCCAGCAGCACGTTACTAGCCAATGAGCAGTTCTTC. Its protein is CASSTLLANEQFF. The V call is TRBV7-2, the J call TRBJ2-1; D is perhaps TRBD2 (6 bases). V was cut by 5 bases and J by 6 bases, with 11 bases left in between. The CDR3 is made up of 13 amino acids. In germline, CDR1 is SGHTA, CDR2 FQGNSA.

Ten or more counts support this clonotype. The chain has TRBV18 and TRBJ2-5, with 9 bases aligning to TRBD1. The J segment lost 3 bases and the V segment lost 8 bases, leaving 10 bases of the junction unmatched. Germline assignment: CDR1 KGHSH and CDR2 LQKENI. The CDR3 is made up of 15 amino acids. This chain's CDR3 is CASPDRDRAEETQYF. CDR3 nucleotides: TGTGCCAGCCCAGACCGGGACAGGGCCGAAGAGACCCAGTACTTC.

This clonotype was seen ten or more times. The V and J genes are TRBV15 and TRBJ2-1; TRBD2 matches 9 bases. This CDR3 has 16 residues. The V segment lost 0 bases and the J segment 8 bases; nucleotides outside the gene matches: 8. CDR1 is LNHNV, CDR2 YYDKDF, per germline (reference sequence). Written as DNA, the CDR3 is TGTGCCACCAGCAGAGATGGTCTAGCGGGGTTGGATGAGCAGTTCTTC. Amino acid sequence: CATSRDGLAGLDEQFF. The full variable domain, in which reference TRBV15 and TRBJ2-1 provide the parts outside the CDR3, is DAMVIQNPRYQVTQFGKPVTLSCSQTLNHNVMYWYQQKSSQAPKLLFHYYDKDFNNEADTPDNFQSRRPNTSFCFLDIRSPGLGDTAMYLCATSRDGLAGLDEQFFGPGTRLTVL.

The table lists this clonotype with many counts. CDR3 sequence (DNA): TGTGCCAGTAATAGACAGGGCGCCTACAATGAGCAGTTCTTC. This sequence encodes CASNRQGAYNEQFF. This rearrangement joins TRBV19 to TRBJ2-1; TRBD1 agrees at 7 bases. Germline CDR1 LNHDA, CDR2 SQIVND (reference sequence). The CDR3 totals 14 residues. Trimming at V came to 7 bases and at J to 2 bases, leaving 5 bases not matched to a gene.

The V call is TRBV5-1, the J call TRBJ2-3; no reliable D call. V dropped 2 bases and J dropped 0 bases, with 7 bases sitting between them. Germline V gives CDR1 SGHRS, CDR2 YFSETQ. This CDR3 is built from 14 residues. CDR3 sequence: CASSFRMSTDTQYF. CDR3 bases: TGCGCCAGCAGCTTTAGGATGAGCACAGATACGCAGTATTTT.

CDR3 bases: TGTGCCAGCAGCCCGGGCTCATTGGGGGCCCATGGCTACACCTTC. Its protein is CASSPGSLGAHGYTF. The chain employs TRBV11-2 and TRBJ1-2; D might be TRBD1 (6 bases). This CDR3 contains 15 residues. Trimming left V 5 bases short and J 6 bases short, with 19 bases between. Germline lookup yields CDR1 SGHAT and CDR2 FQNNGV.